Sequencing of this T cell receptor (beta chain) was carried out in a study of cytomegalovirus exposure and HLA in healthy donors (dated by TCRdb to the late 2010s). Broadly, across the study: In an earlier analysis of 587 of the donors, less than 350 Gb of sequence data and approximately 100 million unique TCR beta sequences from 150 million to 200 million T cells were reported. On average, roughly 240,000 unique TCR beta nucleotide sequences were sequenced per donor among 350 to 400 genotyped donors of the cohort, with 15% to 20% of those sequences being non-productive. HLA typing included class I and class II loci at four-digit resolution. Genome-wide SNP genotypes for about 60% of the roughly 670 donors were used in a later genetic analysis, which treated that subset as a discovery cohort. To predict cytomegalovirus infection status, the study combined high-throughput TCR immunosequencing, statistical association of individual TCRs with disease status, and machine learning. The study profiled the T cell repertoires of hundreds of subjects by immunosequencing and related them to cytomegalovirus serostatus. All discovery cohort repertoires had been generated using a single sequencing platform. To decide whether each TCR beta V gene segment behaved as functional or pseudogenic, an earlier analysis of some 600 of the donors relied on high-throughput TCR beta sequencing. A later analysis re-analyzed previously published TCR beta repertoires from about 730 donors and added high-resolution HLA genotyping to study TCR occurrence patterns. Approximately 300 gigabases of sequencing data and roughly 81 million unique TCR sequences made up an early release that covered some 640 HLA-typed donors. Typing coverage differed by locus: A, B, C, DRB1 and DQB1 were typed in roughly 620-640 donors, DQA1 in around 500, DPA1 in around 600, and DPB1 in 400 to 490. The genetic ancestry cluster associated with self-reported Caucasian donors included approximately 85% of the approximately 430 genotyped donors. Rather than drawing on any new phenotypic data, the later analysis identified candidate immune exposures from TCR beta sequences and the way those sequences occurred across donors. Several DR-DQ haplotypes were handled as single units for association and clustering because linkage in the cohort was strong. Donor age, sex, ethnicity and CMV serostatus were collected together with the repertoire data. The study aimed to test whether cataloging public T cell receptors could reveal signatures of past pathogen exposure. A separate validation cohort of over a hundred different subjects was used in addition to the roughly 700-subject first cohort.

The cohort was made up of approximately 670 healthy bone marrow donors. All cohort members were sampled while nominally healthy, although unrecorded immune exposures were likely present. The donor was CMV seronegative and was included in the group of a few hundred seronegative cohort members. Each donor provided a peripheral blood sample, and peripheral blood mononuclear cells were used for TCR beta sequencing. Genomic DNA extraction from the blood cell samples was performed with the Qiagen DNeasy Blood Extraction Kit. Beyond this particular receptor, the publication reports: A further reported finding was that TCR beta sequences accurately predicted the HLA-A and HLA-B alleles for most subjects in the first cohort. A cluster of highly shared sequence variants was judged likely to represent a technical artifact of the sequencing pipeline. Several of the top co-occurrence clusters appeared to be linked to parvovirus B19, influenza, CMV and Epstein-Barr virus, according to a later analysis. V-gene and J-gene trimming of TCR beta chains was associated with a missense DCLRE1C variant in a later genetic analysis, and the association was replicated in an independent cohort. In a later analysis, HLA-associated TCR beta chains showed more clonal expansion and lower generation probabilities than non-associated chains that were equally common. The presence/absence analyses assumed that sequencing depth was roughly uniform across donors, and that assumption may not be true. Assigning TCR associations to individual alleles was difficult when HLA alleles, especially DR and DQ, strongly co-occurred. At a false discovery rate of 0.05, a later analysis linked 16,951 TCR beta sequences to specific HLA alleles. A later analysis found that TCR association rates varied across HLA loci, with DRB1 alleles showing the most associated TCRs and HLA-C alleles the fewest. The classifier was reported to diagnose cytomegalovirus status with high specificity and sensitivity in both the original and validation cohorts. The study listed over 150 TCR beta chains as associated with cytomegalovirus. Correlated functional status among segregating V segments might be attributable to linkage disequilibrium, but an unknown experimental factor could not be ruled out. A later analysis found that most CMV-associated TCR beta chains appeared HLA-restricted, with HLA associations seemingly driven largely by CMV exposure. The earlier analysis of 587 of the donors excluded roughly 16 rarely observed V segments, including chromosome 9 orphons, because counts were too low. Only TCR beta chains were sequenced in this cohort, and the absence of alpha or paired-chain data limited detectable features. A later genetic analysis reported fewer N-insertions in productive TCRs among donors in an Asian-associated ancestry cluster than the roughly 720-donor mean. Because HLA typing was missing for some donors at each locus, association tests included only the typed subset. Most TCR sequences were seen in very few donors, while some public TCRs were found in many individuals. In vitro tests confirmed that a few of the cytomegalovirus-associated TCR beta chains recognize cytomegalovirus antigens. For the cohort, immune exposure information was limited to CMV serostatus. The authors suggested that the approach could potentially be generalized to other disease states and immunological phenotypes. In an earlier analysis of around 500 of the donors, most TCR beta V segments appeared in productive rearrangements about 90% or about 30% of the time, broadly matching IMGT annotations. Some IMGT-functional V segments, including TRBV6-2 and TRBV6-3, could not be told apart with the 87-base-pair reads, so those segments were excluded.

The library was generated by the immunoSEQ multiplex PCR assay. For the multiplex PCR, a mixture combining 60 forward primers for TCR Vbeta segments and 13 reverse primers for TCR Jbeta segments was used. Amplification of the CDR3 region of rearranged TCR beta genes was performed with a multiplex PCR assay on genomic DNA. Amplified TCR beta libraries were sequenced as 87-base-pair reads on the Illumina HiSeq System. On the authors' methods: A later analysis tallied tens of millions of unique TCR beta chains across the roughly 610 repertoires, and some 12 million of those chains were shared by two or more donors. Raw reads were error-corrected and collapsed into unique sequences with a nearest-neighbor algorithm that merged closely related sequences to remove PCR and sequencing errors. Alignment of CDR3 sequences to IMGT reference sequences was used to assign V, D and J gene segments. For a sequence to be retained, a match of at least six nucleotides was required to both a V gene segment and a J gene segment. Rearrangements were classified as productive when the CDR3 lacked stop codons and remained in frame with V and J, and all other rearrangements were classified as non-productive. Following IMGT convention, CDR3 was defined as the stretch from the second conserved V-encoded cysteine to the conserved J-encoded phenylalanine. In an earlier analysis of 587 of the donors, sequences lacking an unambiguous match to a single V gene segment were excluded. An earlier analysis of fewer than 750 of the donors classified V segments as functional when productive rearrangements were above 56.7% and as segregating when the standard deviation between donors was above 5%. A statistical classification framework was developed to diagnose cytomegalovirus status using the catalog of TCR beta chain sequences. In a later analysis, V and J genes were assigned by comparing TCR nucleotide sequences against IMGT/GENE-DB human TR gene sequences. A later analysis assigned CDR3 sequences and most-parsimonious VDJ recombination scenarios with the TCRdist pipeline. A later analysis defined each TCR beta chain by its CDR3 amino acid sequence plus V-gene family, and excluded reads lacking a unique V-gene family. A later analysis removed several hundred highly shared, low-generation-probability nucleotide sequences to deal with suspected cross-contamination and a sequencing artifact. A later analysis calculated a clonal expansion index for each public chain from normalized within-repertoire ranks of inferred template counts. In a later analysis, generation probabilities were computed with a VDJ recombination model fitted to out-of-frame rearrangements, and the resulting probabilities were checked against IGoR. Hypergeometric tests were used in a later analysis to score TCR-TCR, TCR-HLA and TCR-CMV co-occurrence, with a repertoire-size bias correction applied to the TCR pairs. In a later analysis, false discovery rates were estimated by permuting HLA or CMV assignments 20 times. A later analysis grouped co-occurring TCRs with DBSCAN, adding TCRdist sequence similarity when clustering within HLA-allele-positive subsets. Co-occurrence clustering excluded repertoires with fewer than 30,000 or more than 120,000 public chains, plus five with anomalous nucleotide sharing. TCRdb's version of the immuneACCESS table is confined to in-frame rearrangements and falls short of the full clone set. An unresolved V gene accounts for under half of the shortfall where checked; the remainder is of unknown origin. That table furnishes V, J and clone size, whereas the DNA furnished D and trimming. For this sample the table gives about 160,000 clones, of which 65% to 80% were detected only once. The ten largest clones capture more than 3.5% of the sample.

V sheds 4 bases and J sheds 0 bases, leaving 14 bases between their ends. Reading from cysteine to phenylalanine, the CDR3 counts 16 amino acids. The read is trimmed to its CDR3 DNA, 48 bases read in frame from base 1. CDR1 SGHDT and CDR2 YYEEEE were looked up in the germline V gene. Turning to this clone: What antigen it recognizes has not been identified. The sample holds no much larger clone one base away, and base qualities are not on file.

The chain is made from TRBV5-6 and TRBJ1-3, with TRBD1 as a weak D call on 6 bases. The sample comprised PBMCs. The source of this sequence is a man aged 35 to 55 in good health and CMV-seronegative. Here is the DNA: TGTGCCAGCAGCGGCACCGGACAGCTCTCTGGAAACACCATATATTTT. Its product reads: CASSGTGQLSGNTIYF.